A single sample is the source of the 18 T cell receptor beta chains below, sequenced in a study of post-analysis software for immune sequencing data. Findings and caveats of the study: The study found TRBV5-6, TRBV5-1 and TRBV20-1 among about five TRBV segments more frequent in patients than controls.

Researchers reported that TCR beta cDNA libraries carried unique molecular identifiers. TCRdb reprocessed the PCR reads via MiXCR and lists one record per CDR3 protein. The sample has hundreds of thousands of distinct CDR3 sequences, about 40% seen once; the top ten hold more than 1.5%. For these TCRs, the target antigens are not known. Sequencing used blood. The receptor source for this set is a girl aged 10-17 years with multiple sclerosis.

This clonotype appeared a few times. The CDR3: CASSFGDNSPLHF. CDR3 nucleotide sequence: TGTGCCAGCAGTTTCGGGGATAATTCACCCCTCCACTTT. This chain connects TRBV12-3 or TRBV12-4 to TRBJ1-6; no clear D. The CDR3 consists of 13 residues. The V end was cut by 3 bases, the J end by 5 bases, with 5 bases between.

V usage is TRBV12-3 or TRBV12-4 and J usage is TRBJ2-3; 8 positions match TRBD2. V trimming: 8 bases; J trimming: 1 base; junction bases outside the gene matches: 8. This CDR3 is 15 amino acids long. CDR3 protein: CASGGTGLGTDTQYF. CDR3 nucleotide sequence: TGTGCCAGCGGGGGTACGGGACTAGGCACAGATACGCAGTATTTT.

V gene TRBV29-1 combines with J gene TRBJ2-3, with 7 bases matching TRBD1. CDR3 length: 15 amino acids. The trim removed 0 bases at V and 2 bases at J, leaving 5 bases unmatched. CDR1 is SQVTM, CDR2 ANQGSEA, per germline. The CDR3: CSVEDEQGPTDTQYF. CDR3 nucleotides: TGCAGCGTTGAAGATGAACAGGGGCCCACAGATACGCAGTATTTT.

This clonotype has just a few counts. The chain has TRBV20-1 and TRBJ2-3, with D unclear. V dropped 6 bases and J dropped 4 bases, with 11 bases sitting between them. The CDR3 runs 12 residues. Germline assignment: CDR1 DFQATT and CDR2 SNEGSKA (reference sequence). CDR3 protein: CSAIEAADTQYF. The CDR3 coding sequence is TGCAGTGCCATAGAGGCGGCAGATACGCAGTATTTT.

This rearrangement joins TRBV6-1 to TRBJ1-1; D is unresolved. This CDR3 comprises 13 residues. V shed 2 bases and J shed 12 bases, with 16 bases lying between them. Germline V gene lookup returns CDR1 MNHNS and CDR2 SASEGT. Written as DNA, the CDR3 is TGTGCCAGCAGTGAAACACCCTTTTGGGAAACTTTCTTT. Translated: CASSETPFWETFF.

The chain combines TRBV20-1 with TRBJ2-3; D gene ambiguous. Germline V gene data show CDR1 as DFQATT and CDR2 as SNEGSKA (reference sequence). CDR3 length: 14 amino acids. V shed 3 bases and J shed 0 bases, with 10 bases lying between them. The CDR3 DNA reads TGCAGTGCTAGTGACCTTCCAAGCACAGATACGCAGTATTTT. Amino acids: CSASDLPSTDTQYF.

V gene TRBV11-2 combines with J gene TRBJ2-3, with D possibly being TRBD1 or TRBD2 (5 bases each). The CDR3 is made up of 16 amino acids. Germline V gene lookup returns CDR1 SGHAT and CDR2 FQNNGV. Trimming shortened V by 2 bases and J by 6 bases, and 18 bases separated the two germline ends. CDR3 nucleotides: TGTGCCAGCAGCTTAACGCGCAGGGACCTCGAGGATACGCAGTATTTT. As protein: CASSLTRRDLEDTQYF.

This CDR3 reads CASSSPGQGNPNQPQHF. The DNA of the CDR3 is TGTGCCAGCAGTTCTCCGGGACAGGGGAACCCCAATCAGCCCCAGCATTTT. The rearrangement links TRBV6-6 to TRBJ1-5; the match to TRBD1 covers 10 bases. The CDR3 totals 17 residues. CDR1 and CDR2 from the germline V gene are MNHNY and SVGAGI (reference sequence). V gave up 4 bases and J gave up 3 bases; unmatched junction bases: 9.

The chain couples TRBV10-3 to TRBJ1-4; D ambiguous. V gave up 6 bases and J gave up 10 bases, with 12 bases separating them. The CDR3 covers 12 residues. Germline V gene sequence: CDR1 ENHRY, CDR2 SYGVKD. The DNA for the CDR3 is TGTGCCATCAGGGACGACATGGGAAAACTGTTTTTT. Residues: CAIRDDMGKLFF.

This clonotype was detected only once. The rearrangement links TRBV10-3 to TRBJ2-1; TRBD1 or TRBD2 may be the D gene (5 bases each). Germline CDR1 reads ENHRY; CDR2 reads SYGVKD. The length of the CDR3 is 16 residues. V gave up 5 bases and J gave up 4 bases, with 18 bases separating them. This CDR3 is CAISSLGTGGYNEQFF. DNA of the CDR3: TGTGCCATCAGTTCCTTAGGGACCGGCGGGTACAATGAGCAGTTCTTC.

V is TRBV27 and J is TRBJ1-2, with D uncertain. V was pared by 7 bases and J by 8 bases, with 20 bases between. This CDR3 comprises 14 residues. From germline, CDR1 is MNHEY and CDR2 SMNVEV (reference sequence). The DNA of the CDR3 is TGTGCCAGCACCCATGAAGCTGGGAGTTACGGCTACACCTTC. Protein sequence: CASTHEAGSYGYTF.

For this clonotype: The germline gene is not matched at one end of the junction; a read error may be the cause. The genes are TRBV20-1 and TRBJ1-2; D might be TRBD1 (6 bases). The V gene's germline CDR1 is DFQATT and CDR2 SNEGSKA (reference sequence). The CDR3 is made up of 14 amino acids. CDR3 sequence: CSASTGSTNHGYTF. The CDR3, as DNA: TGCAGTGCTTCCACAGGGAGCACTAACCATGGCTACACCTTC.

The gene calls are TRBV2 and TRBJ2-5, with 9 bases aligning to TRBD1. The CDR3 covers 14 residues. With 6 bases clipped from V and 2 bases from J, the junction kept 4 bases outside the gene matches. CDR1 SNHLY and CDR2 FYNNEI come from the germline V gene. CDR3 nucleotide sequence: TGTGCCAGCAGCCAGACAGGGGGACAAGAGACCCAGTACTTC. It translates to CASSQTGGQETQYF.

The CDR3 DNA follows: TGTGCCAGCAGAGCGGACAGGGTAGGCACTGAAGCTTTCTTT. Protein sequence: CASRADRVGTEAFF. The chain carries TRBV6-5 and TRBJ1-1; 8 bases align to TRBD1. From germline, CDR1 is MNHEY and CDR2 SVGAGI. V was clipped by 6 bases and J by 4 bases; unmatched bases: 7. The CDR3 spans 14 residues.

The rearrangement links TRBV7-3 to TRBJ2-3, with D maybe TRBD1 (6 bases). Germline lookup yields CDR1 SGHTA and CDR2 FQGTGA. The CDR3 extends over 16 amino acids. Trimming stripped 2 bases from V and 2 bases from J, with 14 bases between. The DNA for the CDR3 is TGTGCCAGCAGCTTAGCCGGGACACTCCACACAGATACGCAGTATTTT. It specifies CASSLAGTLHTDTQYF.

With regard to this clonotype: The final CDR3 position lacks the conserved phenylalanine or tryptophan, pointing to a likely read error. This chain uses TRBV29-1 with TRBJ2-1; possibly TRBD1 for D (6 bases). This CDR3 contains 13 residues. V lost 2 bases, J lost 9 bases, and 14 bases lay in between. Germline V gives CDR1 SQVTM, CDR2 ANQGSEA. The CDR3 reads CSVESQGKGEQFL. CDR3 DNA sequence: TGCAGCGTTGAAAGTCAGGGGAAGGGTGAGCAGTTCTTA.

V usage is TRBV5-1 and J usage is TRBJ2-7; D gene uncertain. V lost 4 bases and J 6 bases, leaving 11 bases between the germline ends. Germline CDR1 is SGHRS and CDR2 is YFSETQ. CDR3 length: 12 residues. The CDR3 coding sequence is TGCGCCAGCAGCCGAGACTGGACCGAGCAGTACTTC. It encodes CASSRDWTEQYF.

This clonotype was seen more than once but under ten times. The chain combines TRBV7-8 with TRBJ2-5; D possibly corresponds to TRBD2 (6 bases). V was trimmed by 3 bases and J by 2 bases, leaving 13 bases between them. Germline loops: CDR1 SGHVS, CDR2 FQNEAQ. The CDR3 is 15 amino acids. The CDR3 nucleotides read TGTGCCAGCAGCTTCTTAGCGGCCGTTCAAGAGACCCAGTACTTC. Protein product: CASSFLAAVQETQYF.